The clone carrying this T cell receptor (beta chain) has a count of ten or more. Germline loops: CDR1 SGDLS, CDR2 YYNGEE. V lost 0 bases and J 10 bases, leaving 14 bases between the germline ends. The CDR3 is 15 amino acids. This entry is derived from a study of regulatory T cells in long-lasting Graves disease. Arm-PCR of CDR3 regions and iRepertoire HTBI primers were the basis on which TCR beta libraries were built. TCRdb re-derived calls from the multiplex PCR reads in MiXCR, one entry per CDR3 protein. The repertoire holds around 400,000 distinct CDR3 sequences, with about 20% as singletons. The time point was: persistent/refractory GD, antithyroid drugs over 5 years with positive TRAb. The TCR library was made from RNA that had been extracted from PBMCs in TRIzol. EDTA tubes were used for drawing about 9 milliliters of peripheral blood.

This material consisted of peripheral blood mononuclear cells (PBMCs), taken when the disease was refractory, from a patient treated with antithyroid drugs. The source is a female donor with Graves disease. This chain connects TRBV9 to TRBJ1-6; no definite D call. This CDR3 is CASSVGNSGESPLHF. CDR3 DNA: TGTGCCAGCAGCGTAGGAAACAGTGGAGAGTCACCCCTCCACTTT.